This T cell receptor beta chain came from a study of cytomegalovirus exposure and HLA in healthy donors. All the people who gave samples were healthy bone marrow donors. It was with 60 Vbeta and 13 Jbeta primers that the PCR ran. TCRdb's table, derived via immunoSEQ multiplex PCR, lists solely in-frame clones and lacks some. This sample carries about 160,000 clones, 70% to 90% of them seen once, and the ten largest clones take 0.85%. CDR1 is KGHSH, CDR2 LQKENI, per germline. This CDR3 region has 15 residues. Trimming cost V 2 bases and J 1 base, with 9 bases left between them. Study conclusions and caveats: Sequencing depth roughly uniform across donors was assumed in presence/absence analyses. There were a few CMV-associated chains whose specificity for CMV antigens was confirmed in vitro. Among TCR beta chains, those listed as cytomegalovirus-associated numbered about 150.

Note on this clone: Antigen specificity is unknown.

This TCR came from a woman aged 25 to 45 in good health and CMV-seronegative. The chain joins TRBV18 to TRBJ2-1; possible D gene TRBD1, 6 bases. Source material: PBMCs. The CDR3 reads CASSPRGHSYNEQFF. As DNA, the CDR3 is TGTGCCAGCTCACCAAGGGGACATTCCTACAATGAGCAGTTCTTC.